One sample yielded the 15 T cell receptor beta chains listed below, sequenced in a study of blood T cell repertoires in COVID-19. Sequencing used immunoSEQ multiplex PCR; TCRdb keeps in-frame clones, though not all of them. The table shows some 90,000 clones, with 70% to 85% occurring only once. The sequencing input was peripheral blood. All receptors derive from an older man with active or convalescent COVID-19.

J is TRBJ1-5 and V is TRBV2; 7 nucleotides match TRBD1. This CDR3 is 15 amino acids long. V lost 3 bases, J lost 3 bases, and 5 bases stayed unmatched. CDR1 is SNHLY, CDR2 FYNNEI, per germline. Here the CDR3 reads CASSDTTGANQPQHF. CDR3 bases: TGTGCCAGCAGTGATACTACAGGGGCCAATCAGCCCCAGCATTTT.

The V and J genes are TRBV5-4 and TRBJ2-2, with D tentatively TRBD1 (5 bases). The CDR3 consists of 16 residues. The ends were cut back, 0 bases at V and 1 base at J, with 10 bases in the middle. The germline V gene has CDR1 SGHNT and CDR2 YYREEE (reference sequence). The chain's CDR3 is CASSLGGSLNTGELFF. The DNA of the CDR3 is TGTGCCAGCAGCTTGGGGGGCAGTCTGAACACCGGGGAGCTGTTTTTT.

This clone was detected once. The gene calls are TRBV5-5 and TRBJ1-2; 10 nucleotides agree with TRBD1. Germline CDR1 and CDR2: SGHKS and YYEKEE (reference sequence). This CDR3 has 14 amino acids. Trimming took 1 base from V and 8 from J; bases not matched to a gene: 5. CDR3 loop: CASSLWDRGQGYTF. Written as DNA, the CDR3 is TGTGCCAGCAGCTTGTGGGACAGGGGACAAGGCTACACCTTC.

V usage is TRBV20-1 and J usage is TRBJ1-2, with no clear D. This CDR3 spans 11 amino acids. Trimming pared 5 bases from V and 4 bases from J, leaving 8 bases between. CDR1 DFQATT and CDR2 SNEGSKA come from the germline V gene (reference sequence). CDR3 sequence: CSAVQVYGYTF. Written as DNA, the CDR3 is TGCAGTGCTGTCCAGGTCTATGGCTACACCTTC.

This rearrangement joins TRBV25-1 to TRBJ1-4; TRBD1 matches 9 bases. The CDR3 runs 15 residues. The germline V gene has CDR1 MGHDK and CDR2 SYGVNS. Germline trimming cut 2 bases from V and 10 bases from J; bases unmatched to any gene: 8. The CDR3, as DNA: TGTGCCAGCAGTGAACCGGGACAGGGCCGACCAAAACTGTTTTTT. Its translation is CASSEPGQGRPKLFF.

The V and J genes are TRBV7-8 and TRBJ2-3, with D unclear. Trimming took 0 bases from V and 6 from J, leaving 22 bases between them. The CDR3 loop spans 18 amino acids. Germline V lookup: CDR1 SGHVS, CDR2 FQNEAQ. The CDR3 bases are TGTGCCAGCAGCTTAGCAGACAAACCCTCTGGATTTGAGGATACGCAGTATTTT. It is translated as CASSLADKPSGFEDTQYF.

The V call is TRBV10-3, the J call TRBJ1-2, with D perhaps TRBD1 (5 bases). The CDR3 has 13 residues. Germline-derived CDR1 and CDR2 are ENHRY and SYGVKD. The V gene lost 11 bases and the J gene lost 5 bases, with 18 bases spanning the gap. The CDR3 DNA follows: TGTGCCGGGAGGGACGGGGACTCTTATGGCTACACCTTC. It yields the protein CAGRDGDSYGYTF.

The J gene is TRBJ1-6, the V gene TRBV19; a possible D gene is TRBD1 (5 bases). V was shortened by 6 bases and J by 5 bases, with 14 bases between the two germline ends. This CDR3 comprises 15 residues. The germline V gene has CDR1 LNHDA and CDR2 SQIVND (reference sequence). DNA of the CDR3: TGTGCCAGTAGGACCCTCACAGGAGATAATTCACCCCTCCACTTT. This translates into CASRTLTGDNSPLHF.

The sample holds a few counts of this clone. The genes are TRBV5-4 and TRBJ2-7; no clear D gene. V was pared by 2 bases and J by 6 bases, with 12 bases between. From germline, CDR1 is SGHNT and CDR2 YYREEE (reference sequence). CDR3 size: 13 residues. The CDR3 nucleotides are TGTGCCAGCAGCTTCCCCCAGGAAGGCGAGCAGTACTTC. Its protein product is CASSFPQEGEQYF.

V and J are TRBV12-5 and TRBJ2-7, with TRBD1 matching 10 bases. Per the germline V gene, CDR1 is LGHNT and CDR2 is FRNRAP. The CDR3 is 16 amino acids. Trimming took 2 bases from V and 1 from J; bases not matched to a gene: 5. In nucleotides, the CDR3 is TGTGCTAGTGGTTTGCCCGACAGGGGGCTTTCCTACGAGCAGTACTTC. This sequence encodes CASGLPDRGLSYEQYF.

The J gene is TRBJ1-2, the V gene TRBV7-2; 7 bases are shared with TRBD1. V was clipped by 4 bases and J by 4 bases; unmatched bases: 9. Germline-derived CDR1 and CDR2 are SGHTA and FQGNSA. The CDR3 has 15 residues. The CDR3 DNA is TGTGCCAGCAGCTCAACCGGGACAGTCACCTATGGCTACACCTTC. Protein sequence: CASSSTGTVTYGYTF.

The chain joins TRBV30 to TRBJ2-1; perhaps TRBD2 as D (6 bases). The CDR3 covers 15 residues. Per germline, CDR1 GTSNPN and CDR2 SVGIG (reference sequence). V gave up 4 bases and J gave up 8 bases, with 21 bases separating them. CDR3 sequence: CAWTPGLSKKDEQFF. In DNA form, the CDR3 reads TGTGCCTGGACCCCGGGACTCTCCAAGAAGGATGAGCAGTTCTTC.

The chain uses TRBV4-1 and TRBJ2-7, with TRBD2 identical over 13 bases. Losses at the gene ends were 1 base for V and 7 bases for J; bases not matched to a gene: 10. The CDR3 extends over 17 amino acids. CDR1 is MGHRA, CDR2 YSYEKL, per germline. CDR3 amino acids: CASSQGTSGGLNQEQYF. The CDR3 DNA is TGCGCCAGCAGCCAAGGGACTAGCGGGGGACTCAATCAAGAGCAGTACTTC.

This chain uses TRBV4-2 with TRBJ2-7; 9 bases map to TRBD1. The length of the CDR3 is 17 residues. Germline CDR1 reads LGHNA; CDR2 reads YNFKEQ. Losses at the gene ends were 2 bases for V and 5 bases for J; bases not matched to a gene: 13. The CDR3: CASSQLYGGQGTHEQYF. DNA of the CDR3: TGTGCCAGCAGCCAATTATATGGGGGACAGGGAACCCACGAGCAGTACTTC.

The chain recombines TRBV6-5 with TRBJ1-2; perhaps TRBD1 as D (6 bases). The CDR3 extends over 14 amino acids. The V gene lost 6 bases and the J gene lost 8 bases, with 19 bases spanning the gap. CDR1 and CDR2 from the germline V gene are MNHEY and SVGAGI. CDR3 residues: CASRVSGTIGGYTF. The DNA of the CDR3 is TGTGCCAGCAGAGTATCCGGGACAATAGGCGGCTACACCTTC.